A single T cell receptor (beta chain) is shown here with its context. A much larger clone differs from this one at a single base, so this may be a read error. The germline V gene encodes CDR1 SQVTM and CDR2 ANQGSEA. The CDR3 extends over 15 amino acids. Unmatched junction bases numbered 17, after V lost 5 bases and J lost 7 bases. To make TCR beta libraries, researchers used iRepertoire HTBI primers and Arm-PCR of CDR3 regions. In TCRdb, the multiplex PCR reads were re-called with MiXCR into one record per CDR3 protein. The table records around 240,000 distinct CDR3 sequences, more than 15% of them present only once. This sample's time point: newly diagnosed GD, antithyroid drugs for less than 3 months. Isolated PBMC RNA provided the starting material for the TCR library. This entry is derived from a study of regulatory T cells in long-lasting Graves disease. In addition, the sample was reused for a study of T cells in Graves' hyperthyroidism and ophthalmopathy.

The receptor was derived from a woman aged 25 to 39 with Graves disease. V usage is TRBV29-1 and J usage is TRBJ2-7, with 7 bases matching TRBD1. The starting material was peripheral blood mononuclear cells (PBMCs), obtained at new diagnosis, from a patient treated with antithyroid drugs. CDR3 nucleotide sequence: TGCAGCGTTCAAGTACAGGGGAGCTCCTACAATGAGCAGTACTTC. Translation gives CSVQVQGSSYNEQYF.